Listed below are T cell receptor beta chains from one sample, sequenced in a study of blood T cell repertoires in COVID-19. The method was immunoSEQ multiplex PCR; TCRdb's version includes in-frame clones alone and lacks a portion of them. The repertoire holds 210,000 or so clones, around four fifths seen once, with 2.9% in the top ten. Sequencing was carried out using peripheral blood. These receptors originate from a man in his fifties with active or convalescent COVID-19. CDR3s include the opening cysteine and the closing phenylalanine or tryptophan. D genes are given only for firm matches. The listing skips clone size in some rows; elsewhere it reads once, few, many or a size class.

>TRBJ1-5|TRBV7-8|few|NA
CASSKSRNSNQPQHF
TGTGCCAGCAGCAAAAGTAGAAATAGCAATCAGCCCCAGCATTTT
>TRBJ2-3|TRBV5-4|NA|TRBD2
CASSDARRGGPSTDTQYF
TGTGCCAGCAGTGACGCGCGGCGGGGGGGCCCCAGCACAGATACGCAGTATTTT
>TRBJ2-7|TRBV6-6|NA|NA
CASYQGGNEQYF
TGTGCCAGTTACCAGGGTGGAAACGAGCAGTACTTC
>TRBJ1-1|TRBV5-8|NA|NA
CASSRKGGTMNTEAFF
TGTGCCAGCAGCCGAAAAGGAGGGACCATGAACACTGAAGCTTTCTTT
>TRBJ2-7|TRBV5-7|NA|TRBD2
CASSFLAGGAYEQYF
TGTGCCAGCAGCTTCCTAGCGGGGGGAGCCTACGAGCAGTACTTC
>TRBJ2-7|TRBV9|NA|TRBD1
CASSEYGQAHHEQYF
TGTGCCAGCAGCGAATACGGACAGGCCCACCACGAGCAGTACTTC
>TRBJ1-1|TRBV4-1|NA|NA
CASNKQVNTEAFF
TGCGCCAGCAATAAACAGGTCAACACTGAAGCTTTCTTT
>TRBJ2-6|TRBV15|NA|NA
CATSGSLGVSGANVLTF
TGTGCCACCAGCGGCTCCCTAGGTGTCTCTGGGGCCAACGTCCTGACTTTC
>TRBJ2-5|TRBV5-4|NA|NA
CASSLGRGQETQYF
TGTGCCAGCAGCCTGGGACGGGGGCAAGAGACCCAGTACTTC
>TRBJ1-4|TRBV18|once|TRBD1
CASSPEGQGLFF
TGTGCCAGCTCACCAGAAGGACAGGGGCTGTTTTTT
>TRBJ1-6|TRBV9|NA|NA
CASSVGPVTYNSPLHF
TGTGCCAGCAGCGTAGGCCCAGTCACGTATAATTCACCCCTCCACTTT
>TRBJ1-1|TRBV12-2|NA|NA
CASTRPGTPYMNTEAFF
TGTGCAAGTACCCGTCCCGGGACACCCTACATGAACACTGAAGCTTTCTTT
>TRBJ2-7|TRBV12-3/TRBV12-4|NA|NA
CASTPPSKYEQYF
TGTGCCAGCACCCCCCCCAGTAAGTACGAGCAGTACTTC
>TRBJ1-1|TRBV24-1|NA|TRBD1
CATSGQGHTEAFF
TGTGCCACCAGTGGACAGGGACACACTGAAGCTTTCTTT
>TRBJ2-1|TRBV6-4|NA|NA
CASSAGREQFF
TGTGCCAGCAGTGCCGGGAGAGAGCAGTTCTTC
>TRBJ1-3|TRBV7-2|NA|TRBD1
CASSVQTGDGNTIYF
TGTGCCAGCAGCGTTCAAACAGGGGATGGAAACACCATATATTTT
>TRBJ1-5|TRBV6-1|once|TRBD1
CASSEVRGVNQPQHF
TGTGCCAGCAGTGAAGTCAGGGGGGTCAATCAGCCCCAGCATTTT
>TRBJ2-2|TRBV10-2|once|TRBD1
CASSESGGAGQGASGELFF
TGCGCCAGCAGTGAGTCTGGAGGGGCGGGACAGGGGGCCAGCGGGGAGCTGTTTTTT
>TRBJ2-1|TRBV15|NA|TRBD1
CATSRDRDLYNEQFF
TGTGCCACCAGCAGGGACAGGGACCTCTACAATGAGCAGTTCTTC
>TRBJ2-3|TRBV7-3|NA|TRBD2
CASSPGGDTDTQYF
TGTGCCAGCAGCCCGGGGGGAGACACAGATACGCAGTATTTT
>TRBJ1-4|TRBV5-1|few|TRBD1
CASSLAGTGRNEKLFF
TGCGCCAGCAGCTTGGCGGGGACAGGAAGGAACGAAAAACTGTTTTTT
>TRBJ2-5|TRBV10-2|NA|NA
CASRTGGPSIRVQETQYF
TGCGCCAGCAGGACTGGCGGGCCATCGATAAGGGTCCAAGAGACCCAGTACTTC